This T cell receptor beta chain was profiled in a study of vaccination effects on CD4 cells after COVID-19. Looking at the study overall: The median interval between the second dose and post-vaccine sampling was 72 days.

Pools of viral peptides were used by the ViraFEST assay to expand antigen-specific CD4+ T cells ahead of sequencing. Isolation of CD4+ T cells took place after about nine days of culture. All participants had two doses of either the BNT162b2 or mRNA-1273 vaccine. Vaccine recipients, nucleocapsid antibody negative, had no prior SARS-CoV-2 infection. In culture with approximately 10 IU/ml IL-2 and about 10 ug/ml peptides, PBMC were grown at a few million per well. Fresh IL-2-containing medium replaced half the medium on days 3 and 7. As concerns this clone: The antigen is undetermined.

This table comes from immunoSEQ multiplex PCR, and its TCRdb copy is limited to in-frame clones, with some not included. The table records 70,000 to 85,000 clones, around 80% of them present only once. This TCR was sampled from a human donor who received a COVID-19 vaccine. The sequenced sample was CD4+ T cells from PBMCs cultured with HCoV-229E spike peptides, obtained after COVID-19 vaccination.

Here the CDR3 reads CASSQVTHTDTQYF. CDR3 nucleotide sequence: TGTGCCAGCAGCCAAGTCACCCACACAGATACGCAGTATTTT. The chain has TRBV3-1 (or the pseudogene TRBV3-2) and TRBJ2-3; D not resolved. The germline V gene encodes CDR1 LGHDT and CDR2 YNNKEL (reference sequence). CDR3 length: 14 amino acids. The V and J ends lost 1 base and 2 bases respectively, with 7 bases between them.